A single sample gave rise to the 24 T cell receptor beta chains below, sequenced in a study of shared clonotypes between healthy human individuals. Using immunoSEQ multiplex PCR, the repertoire was profiled, and TCRdb retains in-frame clones only, with some absent. The sample holds millions of clones, over 85% seen once. Sequenced input: naive CD4+ T cells sorted from blood. Subset indicated: CD45RA+ positively selected. These receptors all stem from a man aged 18-30 years in good health.

The chain is built from TRBV5-1 and TRBJ2-7, with 13 bases fitting TRBD2. This CDR3 spans 17 amino acids. Unmatched junction bases numbered 6, after V lost 1 base and J lost 2 bases. Germline CDR1 and CDR2: SGHRS and YFSETQ. CDR3 loop: CASSLWGLAGTPYEQYF. The CDR3 DNA follows: TGCGCCAGCAGCTTGTGGGGACTAGCGGGGACGCCCTACGAGCAGTACTTC.

J is TRBJ2-5 and V is TRBV4-1; D remains unclear. Germline CDR1 MGHRA, CDR2 YSYEKL. The CDR3 sequence is 13 residues long. Trimming removed 6 bases from V and 1 base from J, with 9 bases in between. CDR3 residues: CASRRSFQETQYF. In DNA form, the CDR3 reads TGCGCCAGCAGGCGCTCCTTCCAAGAGACCCAGTACTTC.

This chain connects TRBV4-1 to TRBJ2-2; a weak D match, TRBD2 (5 bases). This CDR3 has 17 residues. Trimming took off 0 bases at V and 0 bases at J, with 11 bases between the two ends. The germline gives CDR1 MGHRA, CDR2 YSYEKL. The CDR3 spells CASSQEGNSANTGELFF. Written as DNA, the CDR3 is TGCGCCAGCAGCCAAGAAGGGAATAGCGCGAACACCGGGGAGCTGTTTTTT.

About this clone: The sample carries other DNA sequences with the same CDR3. CDR3: CAWSVAYEQYF. DNA of the CDR3: TGTGCCTGGAGTGTCGCCTACGAGCAGTACTTC. The chain joins TRBV30 to TRBJ2-5; D not certain. Near its end, the DNA agrees better with TRBJ2-7, so the J call may be wrong. Germline CDR1 is GTSNPN and CDR2 is SVGIG (reference sequence). This CDR3 comprises 11 residues.

The rearrangement uses TRBV15 and TRBJ1-2; D gene ambiguous. In germline, CDR1 is LNHNV, CDR2 YYDKDF (reference sequence). Trimming removed 5 bases at V and 8 bases at J, with 21 bases between. The CDR3 spans 15 residues. For the CDR3, the DNA is TGTGCCACCAGCCAGAGACAAGATCCACCTATGGGCTACACCTTC. Translated, it gives CATSQRQDPPMGYTF.

The chain joins TRBV6-1 to TRBJ1-3, with D uncertain. This CDR3 is 13 amino acids long. The germline V gene encodes CDR1 MNHNS and CDR2 SASEGT. Trimming took off 4 bases at V and 2 bases at J, with 6 bases between the two ends. CDR3 nucleotide sequence: TGTGCCAGCAGTGCCGGGACTGGAAACACCATATATTTT. It translates to CASSAGTGNTIYF.

The chain combines TRBV5-5 with TRBJ2-1; D is unclear. This CDR3 has 11 amino acids. Per the germline V gene, CDR1 is SGHKS and CDR2 is YYEKEE (reference sequence). V was pared by 1 base and J by 7 bases, with 3 bases between. The CDR3 sequence is CASSLFNEQFF. The CDR3 DNA sequence: TGTGCCAGCAGCTTGTTTAATGAGCAGTTCTTC.

This chain joins TRBV7-3 and TRBJ2-5; a weak D match, TRBD1 (8 bases). Trimming took 5 bases from V and 2 from J, leaving 15 bases between them. The CDR3 spans 15 residues. Germline loops: CDR1 SGHTA, CDR2 FQGTGA. The CDR3 DNA reads as TGTGCCAGCAGCCTCACAGGGGGACTACAAGAGACCCAGTACTTC. It specifies CASSLTGGLQETQYF. Full variable domain (outside the CDR3, taken from reference TRBV7-3 and TRBJ2-5): GAGVSQTPSNKVTEKGKYVELRCDPISGHTALYWYRQSLGQGPEFLIYFQGTGAADDSGLPNDRFFAVRPEGSVSTLKIQRTERGDSAVYLCASSLTGGLQETQYFGPGTRLLVL.

This chain uses TRBV18 with TRBJ2-7; 7 nucleotides match TRBD1. The CDR3 length is 14 residues. CDR1 is KGHSH, CDR2 LQKENI, per germline. V lost 4 bases to trimming and J lost 1 base; unmatched junction nucleotides: 4. This chain's CDR3 is CASSLQGSSYEQYF. The CDR3 nucleotides are TGTGCCAGCTCACTACAGGGGAGTTCCTACGAGCAGTACTTC.

In the case of this clone: The identical CDR3 is also encoded by other nucleotide sequences in the sample. J is TRBJ1-3 and V is TRBV18; no clear D. Germline V gives CDR1 KGHSH, CDR2 LQKENI. V lost 6 bases, J lost 0 bases, and 9 bases lay in between. CDR3 size: 14 residues. CDR3 sequence: CASSPVDSGNTIYF. Here the CDR3 DNA reads TGTGCCAGCTCCCCGGTCGACTCTGGAAACACCATATATTTT.

The CDR3 is CASSLFQNTGELFF. The CDR3 DNA follows: TGTGCCAGCAGCTTATTCCAGAACACCGGGGAGCTGTTTTTT. The V call is TRBV11-3, the J call TRBJ2-2; D call uncertain. Trimming shortened V by 2 bases and J by 1 base, and 5 bases separated the two germline ends. CDR1 and CDR2 from the germline V gene are SGHNT and YENEEA. The CDR3 covers 14 residues.

Remarks on this clone: This same CDR3 is encoded by further DNA sequences in the sample. The gene calls are TRBV5-1 and TRBJ2-3, with no clear D. Germline V gene data show CDR1 as SGHRS and CDR2 as YFSETQ. CDR3 length: 13 residues. V lost 3 bases and J 2 bases, leaving 7 bases between the germline ends. CDR3 coding DNA: TGCGCCAGCAGCTGGGGAACCACAGATACGCAGTATTTT. Its translation is CASSWGTTDTQYF.

CDR3 in DNA: TGTGCCAGCAGCCTACTGGGACAGGGGAGGACTGAAGCTTTCTTT. Translated: CASSLLGQGRTEAFF. The chain has TRBV6-1 and TRBJ1-1; 10 bases map to TRBD1. Trimming removed 6 bases from V and 5 bases from J; junction bases left unmatched: 9. The CDR3 length is 15 residues. Germline V lookup: CDR1 MNHNS, CDR2 SASEGT.

Concerning this clone itself: The same CDR3 arises from other DNA sequences in this sample as well. In nucleotides, the CDR3 is TGTGCCAGCAGCTTAGCGGGGGGTGGGGAGACCCAGTACTTC. Amino acid sequence: CASSLAGGGETQYF. This chain links TRBV28 with TRBJ2-5; 10 bases match TRBD2. The CDR3 length is 14 residues. Germline V gene lookup returns CDR1 MDHEN and CDR2 SYDVKM. V dropped 6 bases and J dropped 5; count of bases not matched to a gene: 6.

J is TRBJ2-3 and V is TRBV2; 7 nucleotides agree with TRBD1. The CDR3 covers 13 residues. The germline V gene has CDR1 SNHLY and CDR2 FYNNEI. V lost 6 bases, J lost 4 bases, and 4 bases stayed unmatched. This chain's CDR3 is CASRTGIADTQYF. CDR3 DNA sequence: TGTGCCAGCAGGACAGGGATCGCAGATACGCAGTATTTT.

The chain couples TRBV6-1 to TRBJ2-7, with 7 bases identical to TRBD1. Germline V gene data show CDR1 as MNHNS and CDR2 as SASEGT. V lost 8 bases, J lost 4 bases, and 8 bases stayed unmatched. The CDR3 is 13 residues long. CDR3 residues: CASRQGDGYEQYF. CDR3 bases: TGTGCCAGCCGACAGGGAGATGGGTACGAGCAGTACTTC.

V gene TRBV7-2 combines with J gene TRBJ1-1; D remains ambiguous. The CDR3 loop spans 14 amino acids. V was shortened by 3 bases and J by 0 bases, with 8 bases between the two germline ends. CDR1 and CDR2 from the germline V gene are SGHTA and FQGNSA. CDR3 sequence: CASSLTMLNTEAFF. Here the CDR3 DNA reads TGTGCCAGCAGCTTGACCATGTTGAACACTGAAGCTTTCTTT.

This clone was counted once. Other DNA variants within this sample encode the same CDR3. V and J are TRBV28 and TRBJ2-7, with no clear D. The V gene's germline CDR1 is MDHEN and CDR2 SYDVKM. V was cut by 2 bases and J by 4 bases, with 6 bases left in between. CDR3 size: 12 residues. The CDR3 is CASSLLGYEQYF. The CDR3 region has the DNA TGTGCCAGCAGTTTACTGGGGTACGAGCAGTACTTC.

This chain uses TRBV2 with TRBJ2-5; D may be TRBD1 (6 bases). Trimming cost V 1 base and J 7 bases, with 13 bases left between them. The CDR3 is 14 amino acids. CDR1 SNHLY and CDR2 FYNNEI come from the germline V gene. CDR3 DNA: TGTGCCAGCAGTGAAGGACAGGCCAGCTGGACCCAGTACTTC. Encoded protein: CASSEGQASWTQYF.

The genes are TRBV2 and TRBJ1-1; 9 nucleotides align to TRBD1. The CDR3 spans 13 residues. Germline CDR1 reads SNHLY; CDR2 reads FYNNEI. The J segment lost 4 bases and the V segment lost 9 bases, leaving 6 bases of the junction unmatched. The CDR3 protein is CASLQGAGTEAFF. CDR3 bases: TGTGCCAGTCTACAGGGGGCTGGCACTGAAGCTTTCTTT.

The rearrangement uses TRBV4-3 and TRBJ2-7; possible D gene TRBD2, 5 bases. The CDR3 is 14 amino acids. CDR1 and CDR2 (germline): LGHNA, YSLEER. V was cut by 3 bases and J by 1 base, with 10 bases left in between. The DNA for the CDR3 is TGCGCCAGCAGCCATAGTGGGAGTTCCTACGAGCAGTACTTC. Its translation: CASSHSGSSYEQYF.

V gene TRBV19 combines with J gene TRBJ2-1, with unresolved D. The germline V gene encodes CDR1 LNHDA and CDR2 SQIVND (reference sequence). Trimming shortened V by 4 bases and J by 4 bases, and 14 bases separated the two germline ends. The CDR3 runs 15 residues. This CDR3 is CASSTQTYEYNEQFF. The CDR3 DNA follows: TGTGCCAGTAGTACCCAGACTTACGAGTACAATGAGCAGTTCTTC.

The CDR3 region is CSVRRGNEQFF. CDR3 nucleotide sequence: TGCAGCGTCCGAAGGGGCAATGAGCAGTTCTTC. The chain recombines TRBV29-1 with TRBJ2-1, with D possibly matching TRBD1 (5 bases). The germline V gene encodes CDR1 SQVTM and CDR2 ANQGSEA. The CDR3 is 11 amino acids. V was pared by 6 bases and J by 6 bases, with 9 bases between.

CDR3 protein: CASSLRAGGNTEAFF. DNA for the CDR3: TGTGCCAGCAGTTTACGGGCGGGGGGGAACACTGAAGCTTTCTTT. The chain combines TRBV27 with TRBJ1-1; possible D gene TRBD1, 5 bases. Germline CDR1 MNHEY, CDR2 SMNVEV (reference sequence). The CDR3 loop spans 15 amino acids. V shed 2 bases and J shed 1 base, with 11 bases lying between them.